The 29 T cell receptor beta chains below come from one sample, sequenced in a study of OX40 agonist ivuxolimab in advanced cancers. Produced via immunoSEQ multiplex PCR; TCRdb's table is partial and in-frame only. The table has about 7,000 clones, around three quarters seen once. Specimen: CD4+ or CD8+ T cells sorted from blood, collected in a trial of the OX40 agonist ivuxolimab. The receptors here all came from an adult with an advanced solid tumor such as melanoma, head and neck, liver or kidney cancer.

This clone is judged medium-sized. V gene TRBV19 combines with J gene TRBJ2-5, with TRBD2 as a possible D gene (5 bases). V was cut by 5 bases and J by 2 bases, with 9 bases left in between. CDR3 length equals 13 residues. Looked up from germline, CDR1 is LNHDA and CDR2 is SQIVND (reference sequence). This CDR3 is CASSPDFQETQYF. The CDR3 DNA follows: TGTGCCAGTAGTCCGGACTTTCAAGAGACCCAGTACTTC.

The rearrangement uses TRBV4-1 and TRBJ2-3; weak D call: TRBD1 (5 bases). The CDR3 extends over 17 amino acids. CDR1 and CDR2 (germline): MGHRA, YSYEKL. Trimming cost V 1 base and J 1 base, with 15 bases left between them. The CDR3 loop reads CASSQAPQGIRTDTQYF. The CDR3 DNA is TGCGCCAGCAGCCAAGCGCCGCAGGGTATACGCACAGATACGCAGTATTTT.

The V and J genes are TRBV19 and TRBJ2-3; 11 nucleotides line up with TRBD2. CDR1 and CDR2 from the germline V gene are LNHDA and SQIVND (reference sequence). The CDR3 totals 14 residues. With V trimmed by 7 bases and J by 8 bases, 8 bases remained unmatched. CDR3 sequence (DNA): TGTGCCAGTAACCTGGGACTAGCGGAGCGTACGCAGTATTTT. Its translation: CASNLGLAERTQYF.

The chain has TRBV6-5 and TRBJ2-7; tentative D call: TRBD1 (5 bases). The CDR3 length is 14 residues. Trimming stripped 6 bases from V and 2 bases from J, with 14 bases between. The germline CDR1 and CDR2 sequences are MNHEY and SVGAGI. In DNA form, the CDR3 reads TGTGCCAGCAGCGGACAAGAAAACGCCTACGAGCAGTACTTC. Amino acids: CASSGQENAYEQYF.

This sequence joins TRBV5-4 and TRBJ2-5, with TRBD2 identical over 7 bases. This CDR3 spans 16 amino acids. The junction had 8 bases not matched to a gene; V was cut back by 3 bases and J by 0 bases. Germline CDR1 is SGHNT and CDR2 is YYREEE (reference sequence). The CDR3 coding sequence is TGTGCCAGCAGCTCGACTGCCCTAGCGGACCAAGAGACCCAGTACTTC. Translated, it gives CASSSTALADQETQYF.

The chain carries TRBV6-5 and TRBJ1-1; D call uncertain. The CDR3 is 11 amino acids. CDR1 and CDR2 from the germline V gene are MNHEY and SVGAGI. V was cut by 7 bases and J by 11 bases, with 14 bases left in between. The CDR3 sequence: CASTHVGEAFF. The CDR3, as DNA: TGTGCCAGCACCCACGTGGGAGAGGCTTTCTTT.

The CDR3 DNA follows: TGTGCCAGCAGCTTAGAGTTTAGCGGGAGTCCCGATACGCAGTATTTT. This codes for CASSLEFSGSPDTQYF. The chain joins TRBV13 to TRBJ2-3; 9 bases agree with TRBD2. From germline, CDR1 is PRHDT and CDR2 FYEKMQ (reference sequence). The CDR3 spans 16 residues. V lost 1 base to trimming and J lost 6 bases; unmatched junction nucleotides: 8.

The chain is built from TRBV15 and TRBJ1-5; D is unresolved. Trimming left V 0 bases short and J 5 bases short, with 11 bases between. Per the germline V gene, CDR1 is LNHNV and CDR2 is YYDKDF (reference sequence). The CDR3 is made up of 15 amino acids. The CDR3 region is CATSREHNGDQPQHF. The CDR3 DNA is TGTGCCACCAGCAGAGAGCACAACGGGGATCAGCCCCAGCATTTT.

This clone was detected only a few times. V is TRBV10-3 and J is TRBJ2-7, with 8 bases that match TRBD1. Germline V CDR1 and CDR2: ENHRY, SYGVKD. There are 13 residues in the CDR3. The trim removed 6 bases at V and 5 bases at J, leaving 6 bases unmatched. The CDR3 nucleotides are TGTGCCATCAGGGAGACAGGGGAGGACGAGCAGTACTTC. It codes for CAIRETGEDEQYF.

The chain combines TRBV11-3 with TRBJ1-1; D may be TRBD1 (5 bases). The CDR3 sequence is 15 residues long. V was cut by 1 base and J by 3 bases, with 12 bases left in between. Per germline, CDR1 SGHNT and CDR2 YENEEA. The CDR3 region is CASSLVRQGDTEAFF. The CDR3 bases are TGTGCCAGCAGCTTAGTACGTCAGGGAGACACTGAAGCTTTCTTT.

This clone was recorded only once. V and J are TRBV4-2 and TRBJ2-3, with TRBD1 matching over 9 bases. The germline V gene encodes CDR1 LGHNA and CDR2 YNFKEQ. The CDR3 length is 17 residues. V shed 4 bases, J shed 6 bases, and the junction held 14 bases outside the gene matches. As DNA, the CDR3 is TGTGCCAGCAGCCTGGTTCTAGGGACAGGGAATGTGGATACGCAGTATTTT. This gives the protein CASSLVLGTGNVDTQYF.

The chain uses TRBV13 and TRBJ2-7; 11 bases line up with TRBD2. The length of the CDR3 is 17 residues. Germline V CDR1 and CDR2: PRHDT, FYEKMQ (reference sequence). The V and J ends lost 4 bases and 5 bases, in that order; junction bases with no gene match: 13. The CDR3 here is CASSSTAISGRANEQYF. The CDR3 coding sequence is TGTGCCAGCAGCTCCACAGCAATTAGCGGGAGGGCCAACGAGCAGTACTTC.

This clone turned up a few times. This chain connects TRBV6-6 to TRBJ2-1, with D unclear. Germline V gene lookup returns CDR1 MNHNY and CDR2 SVGAGI (reference sequence). CDR3 length: 12 residues. Trimming removed 8 bases at V and 8 bases at J, with 13 bases between. DNA of the CDR3: TGTGCCAGCGGTAAGGTTAAGGATGAGCAGTTCTTC. Protein sequence: CASGKVKDEQFF.

The chain uses TRBV9 and TRBJ2-1, with 11 bases that match TRBD1. This CDR3 is built from 15 residues. The trim removed 5 bases at V and 9 bases at J, leaving 10 bases unmatched. Germline V lookup: CDR1 SGDLS, CDR2 YYNGEE. CDR3 amino acids: CASRKGQGVWGEQFF. CDR3 DNA sequence: TGTGCCAGCAGGAAGGGACAGGGGGTATGGGGTGAGCAGTTCTTC.

This clone was observed once. The chain combines TRBV7-8 with TRBJ2-5; no clear D. The CDR3 has 15 residues. V was cut by 4 bases and J by 5 bases, with 17 bases left in between. Germline V gene sequence: CDR1 SGHVS, CDR2 FQNEAQ. CDR3 amino acids: CASSSRVAIRETQYF. As DNA, the CDR3 is TGTGCCAGCAGCTCCCGGGTAGCTATTCGGGAGACCCAGTACTTC.

In its sample, this clone was seen once. The V call is TRBV7-9, the J call TRBJ1-3; D might be TRBD1 (5 bases). The V end lost 5 bases, the J end lost 0 bases, and 14 bases lay between the germline ends. Looked up from germline, CDR1 is SEHNR and CDR2 is FQNEAQ (reference sequence). The CDR3 totals 16 residues. The CDR3 sequence: CASSPDSFLSGNTIYF. In DNA, the CDR3 is TGTGCCAGCAGCCCCGACAGTTTTCTCTCTGGAAACACCATATATTTT.

The chain uses TRBV21-1 and TRBJ2-7. TRBV21-1 is termed a pseudogene. This CDR3 is 14 amino acids long. In DNA, the CDR3 is TGTGCCAGCAGCAAGGACGGGTCCTCCTACGAGCAGTACTTC. Amino acid sequence: CASSKDGSSYEQYF.

The chain recombines TRBV7-9 with TRBJ2-7; 12 bases agree with TRBD2. Germline CDR1 and CDR2: SEHNR and FQNEAQ (reference sequence). V was pared by 4 bases and J by 9 bases, with 13 bases of the junction left unmatched. This CDR3 is 16 amino acids long. In nucleotides, the CDR3 is TGTGCCAGCAGCTCTGGACTAGCGGGAAAGCCTATTAGGCAGTACTTC. Translated, it gives CASSSGLAGKPIRQYF.

A note on this clone: The junction and the germline gene differ at one end; a read error may be behind it. This chain connects TRBV7-7 to TRBJ2-1; 10 bases line up with TRBD2. The CDR3 runs 16 residues. CDR1 and CDR2 (germline): SSHAT, FNYEAQ (reference sequence). The CDR3 reads CASSLGLAGVDNEQFF. The CDR3 DNA reads TGTGCTAGCAGCTTAGGGCTAGCGGGAGTCGACAATGAGCAGTTCTTC.

This sequence joins TRBV27 and TRBJ2-5; 9 bases fit TRBD2. Germline CDR1 MNHEY, CDR2 SMNVEV (reference sequence). V shed 6 bases and J 4 bases; nucleotides not matched to a gene: 9. The CDR3 is made up of 15 amino acids. The CDR3, as DNA: TGTGCCAGCAGGCCCGGGGCGGGAGGGTTAGAGACCCAGTACTTC. Translated: CASRPGAGGLETQYF.

The rearrangement joins TRBV10-2 to TRBJ2-5; 8 positions match TRBD2. V shed 5 bases and J 3 bases; nucleotides not matched to a gene: 5. The CDR3 covers 14 residues. CDR1 and CDR2 (germline): WSHSY, SAAADI. The CDR3 DNA reads as TGCGCCAGCAGTACGAGAGCGGGAGAAGAGACCCAGTACTTC. Amino acid sequence: CASSTRAGEETQYF.

This chain joins TRBV15 and TRBJ2-1, with TRBD2 identical over 9 bases. The germline V gene encodes CDR1 LNHNV and CDR2 YYDKDF (reference sequence). The CDR3 runs 18 residues. The junction had 14 bases not matched to a gene; V was cut back by 0 bases and J by 8 bases. For the CDR3, the DNA is TGTGCCACCAGCAGAGACTTTGGGACTAGCAATTTGATATATGAGCAGTTCTTC. Its translation: CATSRDFGTSNLIYEQFF. The whole variable domain, remainder taken from reference TRBV15 and TRBJ2-1, is DAMVIQNPRYQVTQFGKPVTLSCSQTLNHNVMYWYQQKSSQAPKLLFHYYDKDFNNEADTPDNFQSRRPNTSFCFLDIRSPGLGDTAMYLCATSRDFGTSNLIYEQFFGPGTRLTVL.

The rearrangement uses TRBV6-5 and TRBJ2-1; D ambiguous. The CDR3 has 13 amino acids. V was trimmed by 3 bases and J by 5 bases, leaving 8 bases between them. The germline gives CDR1 MNHEY, CDR2 SVGAGI. CDR3 DNA: TGTGCCAGCAGTTATTTAGACAACAATGAGCAGTTCTTC. Translated, it gives CASSYLDNNEQFF.

The genes are TRBV28 and TRBJ2-7; 9 bases line up with TRBD1. The CDR3 covers 14 residues. After removal of 5 bases from V and 5 bases from J, the junction contained 7 bases not matched to a gene. CDR1 and CDR2 from the germline V gene are MDHEN and SYDVKM. CDR3 bases: TGTGCCAGCAGTCCCCAGGACAGGGGCCACGAGCAGTACTTC. The encoded protein is CASSPQDRGHEQYF. The whole variable domain, remainder taken from reference TRBV28 and TRBJ2-7, is DVKVTQSSRYLVKRTGEKVFLECVQDMDHENMFWYRQDPGLGLRLIYFSYDVKMKEKGDIPEGYSVSREKKERFSLILESASTNQTSMYLCASSPQDRGHEQYFGPGTRLTVT.

The V and J genes are TRBV30 and TRBJ2-3, with a weak D call TRBD2 (5 bases). V shed 0 bases and J shed 4 bases, with 8 bases lying between them. Germline lookup yields CDR1 GTSNPN and CDR2 SVGIG (reference sequence). The CDR3 runs to 13 residues. The CDR3 DNA follows: TGTGCCTGGAGTGTATTGAGGGCAGATACGCAGTATTTT. Amino acids: CAWSVLRADTQYF.

V and J are TRBV9 and TRBJ2-4, with D maybe TRBD1 (6 bases). This CDR3 spans 13 amino acids. V lost 4 bases and J 7 bases, leaving 12 bases between the germline ends. Germline lookup yields CDR1 SGDLS and CDR2 YYNGEE. CDR3 residues: CASSSGQGNIQYF. The CDR3 nucleotides are TGTGCCAGCAGCTCGGGACAAGGGAACATTCAGTACTTC.

This clone was found once. The chain employs TRBV7-2 and TRBJ2-2, with D perhaps given as TRBD1 or TRBD2 (6 bases each). The length of the CDR3 is 17 residues. With 1 base removed from V and 2 bases from J, the gap between germline ends came to 14 bases. Germline V gene sequence: CDR1 SGHTA, CDR2 FQGNSA. CDR3 nucleotide sequence: TGTGCCAGCAGCTTAGGGGGGCTAGCGTACAACACCGGGGAGCTGTTTTTT. It yields the protein CASSLGGLAYNTGELFF.

The rearrangement links TRBV2 to TRBJ1-1; D call uncertain. The germline V gene has CDR1 SNHLY and CDR2 FYNNEI. This CDR3 spans 13 amino acids. The V end was cut by 7 bases, the J end by 0 bases, with 9 bases between. The CDR3 DNA reads as TGTGCCAGCATCCTGGACGTGAACACTGAAGCTTTCTTT. Its translation: CASILDVNTEAFF. Full variable domain (remainder filled in from reference TRBV2 and TRBJ1-1): EPEVTQTPSHQVTQMGQEVILRCVPISNHLYFYWYRQILGQKVEFLVSFYNNEISEKSEIFDDQFSVERPDGSNFTLKIRSTKLEDSAMYFCASILDVNTEAFFGQGTRLTVV.

This clone has a single count. CDR3 in DNA: TGTGCCTGGGCTACTAGCGGGAGGGCCGGAGATACGCAGTATTTT. As protein: CAWATSGRAGDTQYF. V is TRBV30 and J is TRBJ2-3; 13 positions agree with TRBD2. The CDR3 contains 15 residues. Germline V gene lookup returns CDR1 GTSNPN and CDR2 SVGIG (reference sequence). V shed 5 bases, J shed 5 bases, and the junction held 7 bases outside the gene matches.